This TCR beta chain was documented in a study of T-cell reconstitution after alpha-beta-depleted transplantation in children. Study conclusions and caveats: At around two months after transplant, the alpha-beta T cells were reportedly derived from several hundred expanded clones that came from non-depleted graft cells. It was newly produced T cells that mostly accounted for T-cell counts and diversity one year after transplant. Recipient T cells and thymic progenitors that survived gave rise to the high TCRbeta diversity observed at day 60 in some patients.

This clonotype appeared a few times. Its antigen is unknown. As it was prepared, the TCRbeta library received unique molecular identifiers. TCRdb processed the PCR reads anew with MiXCR; each CDR3 protein has one entry. The sample contains roughly 420,000 distinct CDR3 sequences, around 15% of which appear only once. The sequences come from PBMCs, mostly from graft donor cells, collected 360 days after TCRalphabeta/CD19-depleted stem cell transplant. The TCR was taken from a boy under two years old who had a stem cell transplant for Wiskott-Aldrich syndrome, so the T cells may come from the graft donor.

The CDR3 loop reads CSVWDISRAHYGYTF. The CDR3 DNA sequence: TGCAGCGTTTGGGACATTTCAAGGGCCCACTATGGCTACACCTTC. The chain carries TRBV29-1 and TRBJ1-2, with D possibly being TRBD1 (6 bases). Trimming pared 5 bases from V and 3 bases from J, leaving 19 bases between. CDR1 and CDR2 (germline): SQVTM, ANQGSEA. The CDR3 runs to 15 residues.